The 27 T cell receptor beta chains below were found in one sample sequenced in a study of blood T cells in healthy people across ages (dated by TCRdb to about 2015). Libraries were made using 5' RACE. Sequencer: Illumina HiSeq 2500. A second PCR of roughly 7 to 11 cycles was performed with a sample-barcoded 5' primer and a J-beta primer mix. TCRdb ran its own pipeline on the public reads, namely fastp trimming at Q25 and MiXCR clone calling, and kept in-frame beta chains. CDR3 protein duplicates are merged, each entry listing the most common genes and DNA. The sample table contains 550,000 to 600,000 distinct CDR3 sequences; only one count was recorded for around half of them. The ten largest make up about 22% of the sample. The material sequenced was blood. The receptors were sampled from a man aged 80 or over in good health.

Written as DNA, the CDR3 is TGCAGTGCTACCCCCGGGACAGCGGGAAACTACGAGCAGTACTTC. Translation gives CSATPGTAGNYEQYF. This chain uses TRBV20-1 with TRBJ2-7; tentatively, D is TRBD1 or TRBD2 (7 bases each). This CDR3 is 15 amino acids long. Looked up from germline, CDR1 is DFQATT and CDR2 is SNEGSKA (reference sequence). V lost 4 bases to trimming and J lost 3 bases, with 19 bases between them.

The chain combines TRBV27 with TRBJ2-7; 11 nucleotides agree with TRBD2. CDR1 is MNHEY and CDR2 is SMNVEV in the germline V gene (reference sequence). Losses at the gene ends were 0 bases for V and 2 bases for J; bases not matched to a gene: 6. The CDR3 spans 17 residues. In DNA, the CDR3 is TGTGCCAGCAGTTTATCACTAGCGGGAGTGTTTCCCTACGAGCAGTACTTC. Translating it yields CASSLSLAGVFPYEQYF.

The J gene is TRBJ2-5, the V gene TRBV25-1, with D possibly being TRBD1 or TRBD2 (5 bases each). Per the germline V gene, CDR1 is MGHDK and CDR2 is SYGVNS. V was shortened by 6 bases and J by 3 bases, with 20 bases between the two germline ends. The CDR3 is 16 amino acids. The chain's CDR3 is CASSSTSGAEEETQYF. The CDR3 bases are TGTGCCAGCAGCTCTACCTCCGGGGCCGAGGAAGAGACCCAGTACTTC.

In its sample, this clonotype was seen a few times. The chain carries TRBV3-1 and TRBJ1-6; TRBD1 might be the D (5 bases). V was clipped by 1 base and J by 9 bases, with 10 bases between them. The CDR3 length is 14 residues. Germline V gene sequence: CDR1 LGHDT, CDR2 YNNKEL (reference sequence). This CDR3 reads CASSQAQGTSPLHF. CDR3 sequence (DNA): TGTGCCAGCAGCCAAGCGCAAGGGACTTCACCCCTCCACTTT.

The chain is built from TRBV3-1 and TRBJ2-7; D tentatively reads TRBD1 or TRBD2 (5 bases each). This CDR3 contains 15 residues. With 2 bases removed from V and 0 bases from J, the gap between germline ends came to 11 bases. Germline V gene sequence: CDR1 LGHDT, CDR2 YNNKEL (reference sequence). The CDR3 DNA follows: TGTGCCAGCAGCCAACCGGGACCCAGCTCCTACGAGCAGTACTTC. This codes for CASSQPGPSSYEQYF.

The chain is built from TRBV14 and TRBJ2-1, with a tentative D call TRBD1 (6 bases). V was trimmed by 0 bases and J by 9 bases, leaving 15 bases between them. This CDR3 region has 15 residues. The germline V gene has CDR1 SGHDN and CDR2 FVKESK. The CDR3 nucleotides read TGTGCCAGCAGCCAAGAGGGGACAACCTATGGTGAGCAGTTCTTC. Its protein is CASSQEGTTYGEQFF. Full variable domain (missing parts from reference TRBV14 and TRBJ2-1): EAGVTQFPSHSVIEKGQTVTLRCDPISGHDNLYWYRRVMGKEIKFLLHFVKESKQDESGMPNNRFLAERTGGTYSTLKVQPAELEDSGVYFCASSQEGTTYGEQFFGPGTRLTVL.

This clonotype was seen only a few times. The chain links TRBV7-2 to TRBJ2-1; D might be TRBD2 (6 bases). Per germline, CDR1 SGHTA and CDR2 FQGNSA. V was shortened by 6 bases and J by 7 bases, with 16 bases between the two germline ends. The CDR3 spans 14 residues. CDR3 coding DNA: TGTGCCAGCAGTCGGGACTTCGCAGGGAATGAGCAGTTCTTC. Protein: CASSRDFAGNEQFF. The complete variable domain, with remaining parts taken from reference TRBV7-2 and TRBJ2-1, reads GAGVSQSPSNKVTEKGKDVELRCDPISGHTALYWYRQSLGQGLEFLIYFQGNSAPDKSGLPSDRFSAERTGGSVSTLTIQRTQQEDSAVYLCASSRDFAGNEQFFGPGTRLTVL.

J is TRBJ2-1 and V is TRBV2, with TRBD1 identical over 10 bases. There are 11 residues in the CDR3. Trimming took 5 bases from V and 14 from J; bases not matched to a gene: 3. Germline CDR1 and CDR2: SNHLY and FYNNEI. DNA for the CDR3: TGTGCCAGCAGTCACGGGACAGGGGAGTTCTTC. Protein: CASSHGTGEFF. The entire variable domain, with the rest obtained from reference TRBV2 and TRBJ2-1, is as follows: EPEVTQTPSHQVTQMGQEVILRCVPISNHLYFYWYRQILGQKVEFLVSFYNNEISEKSEIFDDQFSVERPDGSNFTLKIRSTKLEDSAMYFCASSHGTGEFFGPGTRLTVL.

The gene calls are TRBV20-1 and TRBJ2-1, with TRBD2 matching 13 bases. Trimming removed 5 bases from V and 7 bases from J; junction bases left unmatched: 8. Germline CDR1 is DFQATT and CDR2 is SNEGSKA (reference sequence). This CDR3 spans 15 amino acids. CDR3 sequence (DNA): TGCAGTGCTGCCCAGACTAGCGGGAGGTGGAATGAGCAGTTCTTC. Translation gives CSAAQTSGRWNEQFF.

This clonotype was detected only a few times. The CDR3 DNA is TGTGCCAGCTCATCCCTCCGGGACACCTACACTGAAGCTTTCTTT. This codes for CASSSLRDTYTEAFF. J is TRBJ1-1 and V is TRBV18, with D perhaps TRBD1 (6 bases). Per the germline V gene, CDR1 is KGHSH and CDR2 is LQKENI. Trimming shortened V by 5 bases and J by 3 bases, and 16 bases separated the two germline ends. The CDR3 sequence is 15 residues long.

In this sample, this clonotype turned up many times. This chain joins TRBV6-6 and TRBJ1-5; TRBD1 is a possible D gene (5 bases). The CDR3 loop spans 14 amino acids. Trimming shortened V by 0 bases and J by 6 bases, and 9 bases separated the two germline ends. Per the germline V gene, CDR1 is MNHNY and CDR2 is SVGAGI (reference sequence). CDR3: CASSYSRGGQPQHF. In nucleotides, the CDR3 is TGTGCCAGCAGTTACTCGCGGGGGGGTCAGCCCCAGCATTTT.

This chain links TRBV7-7 with TRBJ2-5, with a weak D call TRBD1 (5 bases). The germline V gene encodes CDR1 SSHAT and CDR2 FNYEAQ (reference sequence). CDR3 length: 14 amino acids. Trimming removed 5 bases from V and 3 bases from J, with 13 bases in between. CDR3 nucleotides: TGTGCCAGCAGCCGTAGGACATACGAAGAGACCCAGTACTTC. Protein: CASSRRTYEETQYF.

In this sample, this clonotype turned up once. V is TRBV4-3 and J is TRBJ1-4; a weak D match, TRBD1 (6 bases). Trimming removed 0 bases at V and 7 bases at J, with 18 bases between. The CDR3 sequence is 17 residues long. Looked up from germline, CDR1 is LGHNA and CDR2 is YSLEER. DNA of the CDR3: TGCGCCAGCAGCCAAGAAAGTCCCGGGACATGGGGTGAAAAACTGTTTTTT. Its protein is CASSQESPGTWGEKLFF.

This clonotype occurred many times. The rearrangement links TRBV15 to TRBJ2-7; no clear D gene. The CDR3 contains 14 residues. The V and J ends lost 5 bases and 3 bases respectively, with 14 bases between them. Germline V gives CDR1 LNHNV, CDR2 YYDKDF (reference sequence). The CDR3 DNA is TGTGCCACCAGCCCTTTCCGCGCCAACTACGAGCAGTACTTC. Translated, it gives CATSPFRANYEQYF.

The table lists this clonotype with a few counts. The chain joins TRBV7-2 to TRBJ1-1; D is unresolved. Trimming shortened V by 2 bases and J by 5 bases, and 18 bases separated the two germline ends. The germline gives CDR1 SGHTA, CDR2 FQGNSA. The CDR3 runs to 16 residues. The CDR3 spells CASSLYIREQKTEAFF. In nucleotides, the CDR3 is TGTGCCAGCAGCTTATATATACGGGAGCAGAAGACTGAAGCTTTCTTT.

This sequence joins TRBV7-2 and TRBJ1-1, with 9 bases matching TRBD1. The CDR3 length is 14 residues. Germline V lookup: CDR1 SGHTA, CDR2 FQGNSA. Trimming at V came to 4 bases and at J to 5 bases, leaving 5 bases not matched to a gene. The CDR3 nucleotides read TGTGCCAGCAGCTCCGGGACAGGGAAAACTGAAGCTTTCTTT. Translating gives CASSSGTGKTEAFF.

This sequence joins TRBV27 and TRBJ1-2, with D possibly matching TRBD1 (5 bases). V was clipped by 3 bases and J by 4 bases, with 9 bases between them. CDR1 MNHEY and CDR2 SMNVEV come from the germline V gene (reference sequence). The CDR3 runs to 13 residues. The CDR3 loop is CASSFREGYGYTF. The CDR3 DNA sequence: TGTGCCAGCAGTTTCAGGGAGGGCTATGGCTACACCTTC.

This chain connects TRBV29-1 to TRBJ2-1; TRBD2 is a possible D gene (5 bases). The CDR3 covers 15 residues. Trimming cost V 3 bases and J 0 bases, with 12 bases left between them. Germline V gene sequence: CDR1 SQVTM, CDR2 ANQGSEA. CDR3 region: CSVEGSGSSYNEQFF. The CDR3 DNA is TGCAGCGTTGAGGGCAGCGGAAGCTCCTACAATGAGCAGTTCTTC.

The sample holds a few counts of this clonotype. The chain links TRBV6-2 or TRBV6-3 to TRBJ2-5, with TRBD2 identical over 10 bases. J gave up 1 base and V 6 bases, and 5 bases lay outside the gene matches. Germline V gives CDR1 MNHEY, CDR2 SVGEGT. The CDR3 contains 15 residues. CDR3 bases: TGTGCCAGCAGCCGTAGCGGGGGGCTCCAAGAGACCCAGTACTTC. This translates into CASSRSGGLQETQYF.

The chain links TRBV19 to TRBJ1-2, with D maybe TRBD1 (5 bases). Trimming cost V 0 bases and J 4 bases, with 6 bases left between them. The CDR3 is made up of 13 amino acids. CDR1 LNHDA and CDR2 SQIVND come from the germline V gene (reference sequence). The CDR3, as DNA: TGTGCCAGTAGTATAGAGGGACTCTATGGCTACACCTTC. Translation: CASSIEGLYGYTF.

The chain combines TRBV28 with TRBJ2-1, with 7 bases lining up with TRBD2. The DNA matches TRBJ2-7 better at its end, which makes the J call doubtful. The CDR3 totals 16 residues. Germline loops: CDR1 MDHEN, CDR2 SYDVKM. The CDR3 DNA sequence: TGTGCCAGCAGTCTCCGCGGGGGTTCCTCCTACAATGAGCAGTACTTC. Translating it yields CASSLRGGSSYNEQYF.

This clonotype was picked up many times. This chain uses TRBV6-5 with TRBJ2-1; the D gene could be TRBD1 or TRBD2 (5 bases each). Trimming took off 1 base at V and 7 bases at J, with 14 bases between the two ends. Looked up from germline, CDR1 is MNHEY and CDR2 is SVGAGI. This CDR3 is built from 15 residues. The chain's CDR3 is CASSYWSGHGNEQFF. CDR3 DNA sequence: TGTGCCAGCAGTTACTGGAGCGGACATGGGAATGAGCAGTTCTTC.

This clonotype has just a few counts. V gene TRBV3-1 combines with J gene TRBJ2-5; D is uncertain. CDR1 is LGHDT and CDR2 is YNNKEL in the germline V gene (reference sequence). Trimming took 3 bases from V and 3 from J, leaving 11 bases between them. CDR3 length: 14 residues. CDR3 DNA sequence: TGTGCCAGCAGCCAGTTAAGGACGAAAGAGACCCAGTACTTC. Amino acids: CASSQLRTKETQYF.

This clonotype came up a few times. V and J are TRBV3-1 and TRBJ2-7; D ambiguous. CDR1 and CDR2 from the germline V gene are LGHDT and YNNKEL (reference sequence). V shed 2 bases and J shed 2 bases, with 7 bases lying between them. The CDR3 contains 13 residues. This CDR3 reads CASSQSGPYEQYF. CDR3 coding DNA: TGTGCCAGCAGCCAATCCGGTCCCTACGAGCAGTACTTC.

This clonotype was counted only a few times. The J gene is TRBJ1-4, the V gene TRBV20-1; D is uncertain. Deletions cut 0 bases from V and 6 bases from J, with 17 bases between. The CDR3 is 16 amino acids. Looked up from germline, CDR1 is DFQATT and CDR2 is SNEGSKA (reference sequence). Written as DNA, the CDR3 is TGCAGTGCTAGAGATCTCGGTTCGGGCCAGGATGAAAAACTGTTTTTT. It yields the protein CSARDLGSGQDEKLFF.

The rearrangement joins TRBV6-2 or TRBV6-3 to TRBJ2-3; tentatively, D is TRBD2 (7 bases). The germline CDR1 and CDR2 sequences are MNHEY and SVGEGT. Trimming removed 6 bases from V and 2 bases from J, with 21 bases in between. The CDR3 is made up of 17 amino acids. CDR3 in amino acids: CASRPPGRGLITDTQYF. Written as DNA, the CDR3 is TGTGCCAGCAGACCTCCCGGGCGGGGGCTTATCACAGATACGCAGTATTTT.

As regards this clonotype: Mismatch with germline at one junction end may stem from a read error. The rearrangement links TRBV25-1 to TRBJ2-1, with 8 positions matching TRBD1. The germline V gene encodes CDR1 MGHDK and CDR2 SYGVNS. The CDR3 has 14 residues. Written as DNA, the CDR3 is TGTGCCAGCTCCGGACAGGGTCTAAACAATAAGCAGTTCTTC. Its translation is CASSGQGLNNKQFF. Supplemented by reference TRBV25-1 and TRBJ2-1, the full variable domain reads EADIYQTPRYLVIGTGKKITLECSQTMGHDKMYWYQQDPGMELHLIHYSYGVNSTEKGDLSSESTVSRIRTEHFPLTLESARPSHTSQYLCASSGQGLNNKQFFGPGTRLTVL.